This TCR beta chain was identified during a study of response to subunit inactivated influenza vaccine. Study conclusions and caveats: The authors suggested that every seasonal influenza vaccination recruits few new T cells.

About this clonotype: Its antigen is not known.

Trimming took off 2 bases at V and 2 bases at J, with 11 bases between the two ends. The CDR3 has 15 amino acids. Germline CDR1 SEHNR, CDR2 FQNEAQ (reference sequence). MiXCR, run by TCRdb on the RT-PCR reads, gives a single entry per CDR3 protein. The table records around 500,000 distinct CDR3 sequences, approximately 11% of them present only once. The receptor comes from a man aged 50-59 years who received an inactivated influenza vaccine. The specimen comprised PBMCs from blood, sampled roughly 48 days after vaccination. The chain combines TRBV7-9 with TRBJ2-3, with D perhaps assigned TRBD1 or TRBD2 (5 bases each). The DNA of the CDR3 is TGTGCCAGCAGCTTACCATGGGACGACACAGATACGCAGTATTTT. Its protein is CASSLPWDDTDTQYF.